One sample yielded the 2 T cell receptor beta chains listed below, sequenced in a study of cytomegalovirus exposure and HLA in healthy donors. Primers included in the PCR were 60 Vbeta and 13 Jbeta primers. TCRdb keeps only in-frame clones here, not all; method: immunoSEQ multiplex PCR. Here the sample spans 90,000 to 150,000 clones, 70% to 80% being singletons. Sequenced: PBMCs. All receptors derive from a human donor in good health.

The count of this clone is one. This chain uses TRBV28 with TRBJ2-3, with D perhaps TRBD1 (6 bases). Trimming removed 2 bases at V and 2 bases at J, with 11 bases between. The CDR3 loop spans 15 amino acids. Per the germline V gene, CDR1 is MDHEN and CDR2 is SYDVKM. The CDR3 coding sequence is TGTGCCAGCAGTTTAGTAACAGGGACCACAGATACGCAGTATTTT. Translated, it gives CASSLVTGTTDTQYF.

This clone came up a few times. This chain joins TRBV5-4 and TRBJ1-1, with D maybe TRBD1 (5 bases). This CDR3 spans 14 amino acids. Germline CDR1 is SGHNT and CDR2 is YYREEE (reference sequence). With 4 bases removed from V and 1 base from J, the gap between germline ends came to 11 bases. This CDR3 is CASSRGDGNTEAFF. For the CDR3, the DNA is TGTGCCAGCAGCCGGGGGGATGGGAACACTGAAGCTTTCTTT.